The rows below give T cell receptor beta chains drawn from one sample of a study of blood T cell repertoires in COVID-19. Profiled with immunoSEQ multiplex PCR; TCRdb holds only in-frame clones, not every one. The table has about 400,000 clones, 80% to 90% seen once. Material for sequencing was PBMCs or T cells enriched from blood (not recorded which). The receptors originated from a man aged 35-49 years in a cohort exposed to, infected with or recovered from COVID-19 (not recorded which). Each CDR3 is given with its conserved first and last residue. A D gene is named only where the DNA matches it firmly. Clone sizes are given selectively: once, few, many, or a class where the clone is expanded.

TRBV5-1	TRBD1	TRBJ1-2	once	CASSLDRGRYGYTF	TGCGCCAGCAGCTTGGACAGGGGGAGGTATGGCTACACCTTC
TRBV5-1	TRBD2	TRBJ2-2	NA	CATGTSDTGELFF	TGCGCCACCGGGACTAGCGACACCGGGGAGCTGTTTTTT
TRBV5-1	NA	TRBJ2-2	NA	CASSPLGLITGELFF	TGCGCCAGCAGCCCCCTGGGCCTAATCACCGGGGAGCTGTTTTTT
TRBV10-2	TRBD2	TRBJ2-3	NA	CASRETGTRPDTQYF	TGCGCCAGCAGAGAGACCGGGACTAGACCAGATACGCAGTATTTT
TRBV9	NA	TRBJ1-1	NA	CASSPLRGEAFF	TGTGCCAGCAGCCCCCTCCGGGGGGAAGCTTTCTTT
TRBV4-1	TRBD2	TRBJ2-5	NA	CASSQSGLAGEETQYF	TGCGCCAGCAGCCAGTCGGGACTAGCGGGAGAAGAGACCCAGTACTTC
TRBV7-8	TRBD1	TRBJ1-1	NA	CASSLHPGTVNTEAFF	TGTGCCAGCAGCTTACATCCCGGGACAGTGAACACTGAAGCTTTCTTT
TRBV28	NA	TRBJ1-5	NA	CASKDISNQPQHF	TGTGCCAGCAAGGACATTAGCAATCAGCCCCAGCATTTT
TRBV27	TRBD1	TRBJ2-7	NA	CASNRQGATPYEQYF	TGTGCCAGCAATCGACAGGGGGCAACTCCTTACGAGCAGTACTTC
TRBV6-6	NA	TRBJ1-4	NA	CASSRDLGNEKLFF	TGTGCCAGCAGCAGGGATTTGGGTAATGAAAAACTGTTTTTT
TRBV24-1	TRBD1	TRBJ2-1	NA	CATSVPTGGEYNEQFF	TGTGCCACCAGTGTCCCAACAGGGGGCGAGTACAATGAGCAGTTCTTC
TRBV28	TRBD1	TRBJ1-3	NA	CASSSAQGAITSGNTIYF	TGTGCCAGCAGTTCGGCACAGGGGGCTATAACCTCTGGAAACACCATATATTTT
TRBV6-5	NA	TRBJ1-2	once	CASRDSNYGYTF	TGTGCCAGCAGGGACAGTAACTATGGCTACACCTTC
TRBV28	TRBD2	TRBJ2-7	NA	CASSLLAGAVYEQYF	TGTGCCAGCAGTTTATTAGCGGGAGCGGTATACGAGCAGTACTTC
TRBV5-1	TRBD2	TRBJ2-1	NA	CASSLDYGGGTNGQFF	TGCGCCAGCAGCTTGGATTATGGGGGAGGGACTAACGGGCAGTTCTTC
TRBV27	TRBD1	TRBJ1-2	NA	CASSFQMQGARGYTF	TGTGCCAGCAGTTTTCAAATGCAGGGGGCGCGGGGCTACACCTTC
TRBV7-3	NA	TRBJ2-6	NA	CASSPPSLSGANVLTF	TGTGCCAGCAGCCCCCCTAGCCTCTCTGGGGCCAACGTCCTGACTTTC
TRBV28	NA	TRBJ1-5	NA	CASSLVAGNQPQHF	TGTGCCAGCAGTTTAGTCGCAGGCAATCAGCCCCAGCATTTT
TRBV2	TRBD1	TRBJ2-5	once	CASSVDRDREWKETQYF	TGTGCCAGCAGTGTCGATAGGGACAGGGAGTGGAAGGAGACCCAGTACTTC
TRBV29-1	TRBD2	TRBJ2-5	once	CSVTSGRETQYF	TGCAGCGTTACTAGCGGGAGGGAGACCCAGTACTTC
TRBV25-1	NA	TRBJ2-7	NA	CASSDKGNSGSYEQYF	TGTGCCAGCAGTGATAAGGGAAACAGCGGATCCTACGAGCAGTACTTC
TRBV6-5	NA	TRBJ2-2	NA	CASSPTGSRAGELFF	TGTGCCAGCAGCCCAACGGGCTCGAGGGCCGGGGAGCTGTTTTTT
TRBV6-5	TRBD1	TRBJ2-2	NA	CASRSGQGNTGELFF	TGTGCCAGCAGATCGGGACAGGGTAACACCGGGGAGCTGTTTTTT
TRBV4-1	TRBD2	TRBJ2-5	NA	CASSQGLAGGFETQYF	TGCGCCAGCAGCCAAGGACTAGCGGGAGGTTTTGAGACCCAGTACTTC
TRBV5-1	TRBD1	TRBJ1-5	NA	CASSLQGGQPQHF	TGCGCCAGCAGCTTACAGGGGGGTCAGCCCCAGCATTTT
TRBV6-5	TRBD1	TRBJ1-1	NA	CASRYAGGYTEAFF	TGTGCCAGCAGGTACGCAGGGGGCTACACTGAAGCTTTCTTT
TRBV19	TRBD2	TRBJ2-7	NA	CASSKASGSYEQYF	TGTGCCAGTAGCAAAGCTAGCGGCTCCTACGAGCAGTACTTC
TRBV4-1	TRBD1	TRBJ2-7	NA	CASSQWAGTGGIGEQYF	TGCGCCAGCAGCCAATGGGCCGGGACAGGGGGGATTGGGGAGCAGTACTTC
TRBV27	NA	TRBJ2-7	NA	CASSKQVAAAGEQYF	TGTGCCAGCTCGAAGCAGGTAGCAGCGGCGGGTGAGCAGTACTTC
TRBV4-1	TRBD1	TRBJ1-2	NA	CASSQDYDRGHGYTF	TGCGCCAGCAGCCAAGACTACGACAGGGGCCATGGCTACACCTTC
TRBV5-1	NA	TRBJ1-2	NA	CASSLINANYGYTF	TGCGCCAGCAGCTTGATCAATGCTAACTATGGCTACACCTTC
TRBV5-1	TRBD2	TRBJ2-7	NA	CASSWGLAGGRDEQYF	TGCGCCAGCAGCTGGGGACTAGCGGGAGGGCGGGACGAGCAGTACTTC
TRBV14	TRBD1	TRBJ1-1	NA	CASSQITGDTEAFF	TGTGCCAGCAGCCAAATCACAGGGGACACTGAAGCTTTCTTT
TRBV4-1	TRBD1	TRBJ2-4	NA	CASSQSQTGGDAKNIQYF	TGCGCCAGCAGCCAATCGCAAACAGGGGGCGATGCCAAAAACATTCAGTACTTC
TRBV27	TRBD1	TRBJ1-1	few	CASIPGQGEAFF	TGTGCCAGCATTCCGGGACAGGGCGAAGCTTTCTTT
TRBV6-5	TRBD2	TRBJ2-2	NA	CASMTGGLTGELFF	TGTGCCAGCATGACGGGAGGGCTTACCGGGGAGCTGTTTTTT
TRBV4-2	NA	TRBJ1-5	few	CASSQEGGVGNQPQHF	TGTGCCAGCAGCCAAGAGGGAGGGGTTGGCAATCAGCCCCAGCATTTT
TRBV14	NA	TRBJ1-1	NA	CASSQRWSTMNTEAFF	TGTGCCAGCAGCCAAAGGTGGAGTACTATGAACACTGAAGCTTTCTTT
TRBV28	TRBD1	TRBJ2-2	NA	CASTRQGSGELFF	TGTGCCAGCACGAGACAGGGCTCCGGGGAGCTGTTTTTT
TRBV5-1	NA	TRBJ1-4	few	CASSLAGLNEKLFF	TGCGCCAGCAGCTTGGCAGGGCTTAATGAAAAACTGTTTTTT
TRBV30	TRBD1	TRBJ1-4	NA	CAWSGMGQGSEKLFF	TGTGCCTGGAGCGGGATGGGACAGGGAAGTGAAAAACTGTTTTTT